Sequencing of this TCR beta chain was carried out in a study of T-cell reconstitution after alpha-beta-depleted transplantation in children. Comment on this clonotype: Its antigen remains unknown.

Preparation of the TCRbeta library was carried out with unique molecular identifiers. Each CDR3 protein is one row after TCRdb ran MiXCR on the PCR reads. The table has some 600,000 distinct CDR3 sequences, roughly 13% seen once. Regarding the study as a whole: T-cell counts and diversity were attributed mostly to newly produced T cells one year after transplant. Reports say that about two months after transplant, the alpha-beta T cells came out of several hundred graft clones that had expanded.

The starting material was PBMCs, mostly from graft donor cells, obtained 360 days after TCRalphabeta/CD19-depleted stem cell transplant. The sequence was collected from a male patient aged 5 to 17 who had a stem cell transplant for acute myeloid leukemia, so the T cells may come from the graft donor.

For the CDR3, the DNA is TGTGCCAGCAGTTTACCTAGCGGGGCCTCCTACGAGCAGTACTTC. Its protein is CASSLPSGASYEQYF. The chain couples TRBV28 to TRBJ2-7; 9 bases line up with TRBD2. The ends lost 2 bases at V and 0 bases at J; junction bases unmatched: 2. The germline V gene has CDR1 MDHEN and CDR2 SYDVKM. This CDR3 is 15 amino acids long.